This TCR beta chain appears in the sequencing data of a study of blood T cells in healthy people across ages. The CDR3 totals 12 residues. Germline assignment: CDR1 SGHDT and CDR2 YYEEEE. Through a sample-barcoded 5' primer and a J-beta primer mix, a second PCR was run for roughly 6 to 12 cycles. TCRdb re-derived calls from the 5' RACE reads in MiXCR, one entry per CDR3 protein. The sample includes roughly 1,100,000 distinct CDR3 sequences, under 30% of them seen just once. This sample also belongs to another study, concerning T cells of mothers and their children. That work contributes: Each child gave about 3 million TCR beta CDR3 reads (each mother, over 9 million). The analysis detected no persistent microchimeric T cell clones.

The sequenced material came from blood. The rearrangement joins TRBV5-6 to TRBJ2-3; D is unclear. This TCR came from a girl aged 2 to 10 in good health. The CDR3 nucleotides are TGTGCTACTGCTAGGGGCACAGATACGCAGTATTTT. It is translated as CATARGTDTQYF.